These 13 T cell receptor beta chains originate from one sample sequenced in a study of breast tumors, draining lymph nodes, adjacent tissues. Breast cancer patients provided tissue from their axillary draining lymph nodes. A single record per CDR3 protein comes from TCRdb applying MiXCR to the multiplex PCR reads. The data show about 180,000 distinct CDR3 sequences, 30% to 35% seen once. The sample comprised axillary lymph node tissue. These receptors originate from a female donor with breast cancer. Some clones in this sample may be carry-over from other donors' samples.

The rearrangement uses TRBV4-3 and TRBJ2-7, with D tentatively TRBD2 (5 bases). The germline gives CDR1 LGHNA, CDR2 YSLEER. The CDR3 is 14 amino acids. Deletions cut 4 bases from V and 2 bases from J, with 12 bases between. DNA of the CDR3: TGCGCCAGCAGCCCCAACACCGGGACCTACGAGCAGTACTTC. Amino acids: CASSPNTGTYEQYF.

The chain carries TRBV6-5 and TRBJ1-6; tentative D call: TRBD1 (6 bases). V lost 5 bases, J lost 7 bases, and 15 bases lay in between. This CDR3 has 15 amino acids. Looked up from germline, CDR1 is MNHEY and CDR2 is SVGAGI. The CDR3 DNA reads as TGTGCCAGCAGTGCAAACCAGGGGTCCAATTCACCCCTCCACTTT. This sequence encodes CASSANQGSNSPLHF.

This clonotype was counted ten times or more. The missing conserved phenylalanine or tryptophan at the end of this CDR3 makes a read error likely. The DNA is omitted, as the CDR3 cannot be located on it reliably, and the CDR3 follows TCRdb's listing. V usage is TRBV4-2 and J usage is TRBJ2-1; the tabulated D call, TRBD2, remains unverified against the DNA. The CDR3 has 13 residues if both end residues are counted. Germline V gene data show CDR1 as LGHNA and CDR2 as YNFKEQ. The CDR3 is CASSQEGGTSYLL.

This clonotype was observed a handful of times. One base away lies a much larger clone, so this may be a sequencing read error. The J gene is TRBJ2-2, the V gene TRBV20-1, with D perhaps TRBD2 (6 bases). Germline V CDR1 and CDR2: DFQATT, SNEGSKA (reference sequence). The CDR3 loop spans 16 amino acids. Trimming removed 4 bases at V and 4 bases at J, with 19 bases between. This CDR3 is CSATKPGLKLTGELFF. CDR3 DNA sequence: TGCAGTGCTACAAAACCGGGACTGAAACTCACCGGGGAGCTGTTTTTT.

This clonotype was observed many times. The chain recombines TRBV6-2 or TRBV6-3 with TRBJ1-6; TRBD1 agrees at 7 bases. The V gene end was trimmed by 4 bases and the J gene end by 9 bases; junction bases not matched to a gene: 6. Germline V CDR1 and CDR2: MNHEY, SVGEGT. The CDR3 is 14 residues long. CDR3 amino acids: CASSFDRVGSPLHF. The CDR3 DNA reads TGTGCCAGCAGTTTCGACAGGGTGGGTTCACCCCTCCACTTT.

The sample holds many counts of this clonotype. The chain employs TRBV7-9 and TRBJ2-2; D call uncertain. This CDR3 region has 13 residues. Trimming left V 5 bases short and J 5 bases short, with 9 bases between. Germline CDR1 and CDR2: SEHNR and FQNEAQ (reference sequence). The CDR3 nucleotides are TGTGCCAGCAGCCCTGGGCCTACCGGGGAGCTGTTTTTT. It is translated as CASSPGPTGELFF.

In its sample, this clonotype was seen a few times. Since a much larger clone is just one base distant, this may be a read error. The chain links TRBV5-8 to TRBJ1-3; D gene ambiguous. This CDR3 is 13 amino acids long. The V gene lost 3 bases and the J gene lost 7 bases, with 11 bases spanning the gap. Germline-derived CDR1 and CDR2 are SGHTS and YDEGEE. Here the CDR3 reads CASSSATSNTIYF. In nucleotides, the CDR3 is TGTGCCAGCAGCTCCGCAACCTCCAACACCATATATTTT. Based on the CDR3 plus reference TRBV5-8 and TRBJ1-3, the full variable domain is EAGVTQSPTHLIKTRGQQATLRCSPISGHTSVYWYQQALGLGLQFLLWYDEGEERNRGNFPPRFSGRQFPNYSSELNVNALELEDSALYLCASSSATSNTIYFGEGSWLTVV.

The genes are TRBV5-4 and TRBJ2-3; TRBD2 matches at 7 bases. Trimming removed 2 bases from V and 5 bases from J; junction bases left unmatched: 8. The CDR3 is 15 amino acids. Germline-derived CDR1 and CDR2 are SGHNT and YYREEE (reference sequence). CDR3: CASSLWGGVGDTQYF. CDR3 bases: TGTGCCAGCAGCTTATGGGGGGGGGTTGGAGATACGCAGTATTTT.

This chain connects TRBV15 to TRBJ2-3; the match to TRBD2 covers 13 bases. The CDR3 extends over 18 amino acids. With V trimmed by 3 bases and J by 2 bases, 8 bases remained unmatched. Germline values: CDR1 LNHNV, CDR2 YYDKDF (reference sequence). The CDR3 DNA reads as TGTGCCACCAGCAGCCGATTGACTAGCGGGGGGAACACAGATACGCAGTATTTT. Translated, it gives CATSSRLTSGGNTDTQYF.

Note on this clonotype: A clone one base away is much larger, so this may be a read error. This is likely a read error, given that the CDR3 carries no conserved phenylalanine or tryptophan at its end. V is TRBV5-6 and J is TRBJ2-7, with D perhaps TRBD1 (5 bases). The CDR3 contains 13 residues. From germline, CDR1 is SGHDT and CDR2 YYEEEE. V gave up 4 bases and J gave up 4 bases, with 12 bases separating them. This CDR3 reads CASSAGRVYEQYL. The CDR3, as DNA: TGTGCCAGCAGCGCCGGCAGGGTGTACGAGCAGTACCTC.

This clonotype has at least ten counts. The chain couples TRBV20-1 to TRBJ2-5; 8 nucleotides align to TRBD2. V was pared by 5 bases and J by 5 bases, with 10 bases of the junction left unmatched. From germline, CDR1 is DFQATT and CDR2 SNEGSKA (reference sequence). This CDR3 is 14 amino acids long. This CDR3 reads CSAGRGGVRETQYF. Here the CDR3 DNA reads TGCAGTGCTGGTCGGGGGGGCGTCCGCGAGACCCAGTACTTC.

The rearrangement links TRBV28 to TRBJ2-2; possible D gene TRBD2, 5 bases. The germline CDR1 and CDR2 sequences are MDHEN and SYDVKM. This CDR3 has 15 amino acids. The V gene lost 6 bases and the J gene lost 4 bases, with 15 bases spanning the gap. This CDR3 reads CASRELVGGTGELFF. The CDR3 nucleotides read TGTGCCAGCAGGGAGTTAGTAGGAGGCACCGGGGAGCTGTTTTTT.

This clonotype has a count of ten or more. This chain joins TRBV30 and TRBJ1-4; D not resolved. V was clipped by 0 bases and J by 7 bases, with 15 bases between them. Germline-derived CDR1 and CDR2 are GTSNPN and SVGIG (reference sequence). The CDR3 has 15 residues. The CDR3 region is CAWSVSALGPEKLFF. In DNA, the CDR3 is TGTGCCTGGAGTGTATCGGCTCTGGGCCCTGAAAAACTGTTTTTT.